This T cell receptor (beta chain) was observed in a study of T cell responses to AZD1222 COVID-19 vaccine. Study-level results: Only a handful of people who got AZD1222 tested seropositive at baseline.

With regard to this clone: Its antigen remains unknown.

TCRdb's table, derived via immunoSEQ multiplex PCR, lists solely in-frame clones and lacks some. The data hold some 170,000 clones, with less than 90% observed a single time. The V and J ends lost 5 bases and 0 bases, in that order; junction bases with no gene match: 5. CDR1 MDHEN and CDR2 SYDVKM come from the germline V gene. The CDR3 extends over 15 amino acids. The sequenced sample was peripheral blood, obtained on day 0 of AZD1222 vaccination. The rearrangement joins TRBV28 to TRBJ2-7; 9 bases line up with TRBD2. The clonotype comes from an adult in good health. CDR3 sequence (DNA): TGTGCCAGCAGTCCGGGACTAGCCCGCTCCTACGAGCAGTACTTC. This sequence encodes CASSPGLARSYEQYF.